This is a list of T cell receptor beta chains from one sample in a study of T cells after somatic rescue of genetic block. TCRdb's table, derived via immunoSEQ multiplex PCR, lists solely in-frame clones and lacks some. The data hold about 110,000 clones, with under 95% observed a single time. The source material was peripheral blood mononuclear cells (PBMCs). These receptors were collected from a woman aged 18-29 years. Each CDR3 is given with its conserved first and last residue. The D gene is left open where the match is weak. Some rows have no size entry. The others give once, few or many, or a class for an expanded clone.

>TRBV4-3|-|TRBJ2-4|-
TGCGCCAGCAGCCAAGACTCAGGGGCAAACATTCAGTACTTC
CASSQDSGANIQYF
>TRBV7-9|-|TRBJ1-1|-
TGTGCCAGCAGCCCCCGAGGCACTGAAGCTTTCTTT
CASSPRGTEAFF
>TRBV27|-|TRBJ2-2|-
TGTGCCAGCAGTCCCGGGACTCGAAACACCGGGGAGCTGTTTTTT
CASSPGTRNTGELFF
>TRBV28|-|TRBJ1-6|-
TGTGCCAGCCTAGGAGGAAGCTCCTATAATTCACCCCTCCACTTT
CASLGGSSYNSPLHF
>TRBV6-5|-|TRBJ2-7|TRBD1
TGTGCCAGCAGTCGACAGGGTCAGTACGAGCAGTACTTC
CASSRQGQYEQYF
>TRBV6-1|-|TRBJ2-7|TRBD2
TGTGCCAGCAGTGTCCTAAGAATCGGACTAGCGGACTCCTACGAGCAGTACTTC
CASSVLRIGLADSYEQYF
>TRBV11-2|once|TRBJ2-1|TRBD2
TGTGCCAGCAGCTTAAGCGGGGGGGTGAATGAGCAGTTCTTC
CASSLSGGVNEQFF
>TRBV19|-|TRBJ1-4|-
TGTGCCAGTAGTTTAAGGACATCTAATGAAAAACTGTTTTTT
CASSLRTSNEKLFF
>TRBV5-1|-|TRBJ2-7|TRBD1
TGCGCCAGCAGCTTCGGACAGGGCGTTTACGAGCAGTACTTC
CASSFGQGVYEQYF
>TRBV6-5|-|TRBJ2-3|TRBD2
TGTGCCAGCAGTTACGGAGCGGGGAGCACAGATACGCAGTATTTT
CASSYGAGSTDTQYF
>TRBV5-3|-|TRBJ2-6|-
TGTGCCAGAAGCTTGGGGGCCAGGGGCATTGTATCTGGGGCCAACGTCCTGACTTTC
CARSLGARGIVSGANVLTF
>TRBV7-2|-|TRBJ2-3|-
TGTGCCAGCAGCTTAGTTCAGGCGGGCACAGATACGCAGTATTTT
CASSLVQAGTDTQYF
>TRBV7-6|-|TRBJ1-1|-
TGTGCCAGCAGCCCCAAAAGAGGGGGGAAATTCTTT
CASSPKRGGKFF
>TRBV6-5|-|TRBJ1-5|-
TGTGCCAGCAGGGGGGGGCTCAGCAATCAGCCCCAGCATTTT
CASRGGLSNQPQHF
>TRBV21-1|-|TRBJ1-1|-
TGTGCCAGCAGCATAAGAACAGGGTTGTACACTGAAGCTTTCTTT
CASSIRTGLYTEAFF
>TRBV6-6|-|TRBJ1-4|TRBD1
TGTGCCAGCAGTGTCCCGGGACAGGGCGGAAATGAAAAACTGTTTTTT
CASSVPGQGGNEKLFF
>TRBV9|-|TRBJ2-3|TRBD1
TGTGCCAGCAGCGTAGGGACAGGGGTTACAGATACGCAGTATTTT
CASSVGTGVTDTQYF
>TRBV9|-|TRBJ1-3|-
TGTGCCAGCAGCCGCGGAGGGGTATCTGGAAACACCATATATTTT
CASSRGGVSGNTIYF
>TRBV27|-|TRBJ1-1|-
TGTGCCAGCAGTTTATCCGGGGTGAACACTGAAGCTTTCTTT
CASSLSGVNTEAFF
>TRBV5-6|-|TRBJ1-1|-
TGTGCCAGCAGCTTGGCAGACCCCCGACCCCAGAAAGCTTTCTTT
CASSLADPRPQKAFF
>TRBV11-3|-|TRBJ2-2|-
TGTGCCAGCAGTTTGGAGAACACCGGGGAGCTGTTTTTT
CASSLENTGELFF
>TRBV5-1|-|TRBJ2-7|TRBD1
TGCGCCAGCAGCTGGGACGGACAGGGGATCTCCTACGAGCAGTACTTC
CASSWDGQGISYEQYF
>TRBV9|-|TRBJ1-1|-
TGTGCCAGCAGCGTTAGACCGGGGAACACTGAAGCTTTCTTT
CASSVRPGNTEAFF
>TRBV5-1|-|TRBJ1-5|-
TGCGCCAGCAGCTTAGGGGAGGAAGATCAGCCCCAGCATTTT
CASSLGEEDQPQHF
>TRBV10-1|-|TRBJ1-1|-
TGCGCCAGCAGTCCGTGGGGAATTGCTTTCTTT
CASSPWGIAFF
>TRBV11-2|-|TRBJ2-5|TRBD1
TGTGCCAGCAGCTGGGGGTGGCGGCAGGGGGCGATGAAGACCCAGTACTTC
CASSWGWRQGAMKTQYF
>TRBV7-9|-|TRBJ1-4|-
TGTGCCAGCACACCAGCAACTAATGAAAAACTGTTTTTT
CASTPATNEKLFF
>TRBV6-5|-|TRBJ1-4|-
TGTGCCAGCAGCAGAGGAGCAGCAACTAATGAAAAACTGTTTTTT
CASSRGAATNEKLFF
>TRBV19|-|TRBJ2-5|-
TGTGCCAGTAGTATACAACGGAACCAAGAGACCCAGTACTTC
CASSIQRNQETQYF
>TRBV9|-|TRBJ1-1|-
TGTGCCAGCAGCGTAGGCTCTGGGGGCGGCGCCGCTTTCTTT
CASSVGSGGGAAFF
>TRBV7-9|-|TRBJ2-3|TRBD2
TGTGCCAGCAGCTATAGGAGCGGGGGGCCCACAGATACGCAGTATTTT
CASSYRSGGPTDTQYF
>TRBV6-5|-|TRBJ2-1|-
TGTGCCAGCAGCTCGACAGCTAATGAGCAGTTCTTC
CASSSTANEQFF
>TRBV7-9|-|TRBJ2-3|TRBD2
TGTGCCAGCAGACCTAGCGGGGGGCTAAGAAGCACAGATACGCAGTATTTT
CASRPSGGLRSTDTQYF
>TRBV11-2|few|TRBJ2-1|TRBD2
TGTGCCAGCAGAGGCCTAGCGGGGGAGGAGCAGTTCTTC
CASRGLAGEEQFF
>TRBV10-2|-|TRBJ2-1|TRBD2
TGCGCCAGCAGTTACAGCGGGGGAGCCCGCAATGAGCAGTTCTTC
CASSYSGGARNEQFF
>TRBV9|-|TRBJ2-3|-
TGTGCCAGCAGCGTGAGCCGGGGGGCGGGAGATACGCAGTATTTT
CASSVSRGAGDTQYF
>TRBV5-5|-|TRBJ1-3|-
TGTGCCAGCAGCTTGGAACATTTCCACGGTGGCACCATATATTTT
CASSLEHFHGGTIYF
>TRBV7-9|-|TRBJ2-2|-
TGTGCCAGCAGCTACAGGAACACCGGGGAGCTGTTTTTT
CASSYRNTGELFF
>TRBV9|-|TRBJ2-3|TRBD2
TGTGCCAGCAGCGACCGGGGGGGCCGAACAGATACGCAGTATTTT
CASSDRGGRTDTQYF
>TRBV7-3|many|TRBJ2-1|-
TGTGCCAGCAGCTTAAAGGTCCGGGATGAGCAGTTCTTC
CASSLKVRDEQFF
>TRBV7-9|-|TRBJ2-5|-
TGTGCCAGCAGCCAAGGGGGAGGAGAGGAGACCCAGTACTTC
CASSQGGGEETQYF
>TRBV5-1|-|TRBJ2-1|-
TGCGCCAGCAGCTTGGGGTATGAGCAGTTCTTC
CASSLGYEQFF